Listed here is a single TCR beta chain. What it binds is not known. These data are taken from a study of cytomegalovirus exposure and HLA in healthy donors. Study background: When fewer than 400 donors were genotyped, just over 80% of them were found to fall in the Caucasian-associated ancestry cluster.

V was pared by 7 bases and J by 0 bases, with 13 bases between. The CDR3 is 15 residues long. The germline CDR1 and CDR2 sequences are MDHEN and SYDVKM. Overall study results and limits: The sole available immune exposure information was CMV serostatus. In vitro work confirmed that three CMV-associated chains recognize CMV antigens.

Researchers ran the PCR with 60 Vbeta and 13 Jbeta primers. Assay used: immunoSEQ multiplex PCR; TCRdb lists only in-frame clones, some missing. Among about 190,000 clones listed, roughly 77% were seen once. The rearrangement joins TRBV28 to TRBJ1-3; no definite D call. The sequence derives from a man aged 25-40 years in good health and CMV-seropositive. Material for sequencing was PBMCs. CDR3 sequence reads: CASITRISSGNTIYF. In DNA, the CDR3 is TGTGCCAGCATCACCAGGATCTCCTCTGGAAACACCATATATTTT.